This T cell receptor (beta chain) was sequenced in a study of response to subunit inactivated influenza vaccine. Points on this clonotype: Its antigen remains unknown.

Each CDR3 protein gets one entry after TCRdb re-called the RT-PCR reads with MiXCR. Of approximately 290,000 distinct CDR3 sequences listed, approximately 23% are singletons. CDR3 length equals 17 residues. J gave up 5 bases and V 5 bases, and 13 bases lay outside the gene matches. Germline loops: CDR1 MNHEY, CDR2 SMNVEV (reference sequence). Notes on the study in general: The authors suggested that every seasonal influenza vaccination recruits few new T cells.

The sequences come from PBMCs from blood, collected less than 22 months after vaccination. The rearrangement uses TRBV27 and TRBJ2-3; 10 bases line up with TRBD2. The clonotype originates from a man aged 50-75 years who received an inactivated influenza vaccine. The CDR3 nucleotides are TGTGCCAGCAGTCCCCCACTAGCGGGGTCCCGGGGAGATACGCAGTATTTT. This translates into CASSPPLAGSRGDTQYF.